Detailed here is one T cell receptor beta chain. Its antigen is currently unknown. V lost 4 bases to trimming and J lost 7 bases, with 15 bases between them. CDR3 size: 15 residues. Germline CDR1 and CDR2: SGHNT and YYREEE (reference sequence). This specimen comes from a study of T cell repertoires and Cas9 in healthy adults. General observations from the study: Reportedly, SpCas9-reactive effector T cell proliferation and function were mitigated by SpCas9-reactive Tregs in vitro.

Libraries were prepared by immunoSEQ multiplex PCR; TCRdb keeps only in-frame clonotypes and omits some of them. The data show tens of thousands of clones, 92% seen once. The chain uses TRBV5-4 and TRBJ1-6, with a possible D match to TRBD1 (5 bases). The sequence was obtained from a human donor in good health. The specimen sequenced was CD4+ effector T cells (CD127+, CD25-, CD137-, CD154-) from PBMCs; culture status not recorded. CDR3 DNA: TGTGCCAGCAGCCCTGGTGGGCAGGGCAATTCACCCCTCCACTTT. Translated: CASSPGGQGNSPLHF.